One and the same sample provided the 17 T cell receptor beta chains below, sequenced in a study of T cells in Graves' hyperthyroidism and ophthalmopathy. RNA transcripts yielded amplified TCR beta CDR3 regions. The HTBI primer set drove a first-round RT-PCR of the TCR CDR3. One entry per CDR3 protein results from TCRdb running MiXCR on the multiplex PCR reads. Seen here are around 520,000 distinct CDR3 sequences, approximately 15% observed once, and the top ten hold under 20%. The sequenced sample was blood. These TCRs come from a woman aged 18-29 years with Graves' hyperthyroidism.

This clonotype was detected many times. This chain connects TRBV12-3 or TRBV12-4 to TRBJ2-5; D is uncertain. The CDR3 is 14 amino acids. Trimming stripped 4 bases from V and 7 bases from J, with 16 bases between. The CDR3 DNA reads TGTGCCAGCAGTTCACTCACATCCGAGACGACCCAGTACTTC. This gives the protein CASSSLTSETTQYF.

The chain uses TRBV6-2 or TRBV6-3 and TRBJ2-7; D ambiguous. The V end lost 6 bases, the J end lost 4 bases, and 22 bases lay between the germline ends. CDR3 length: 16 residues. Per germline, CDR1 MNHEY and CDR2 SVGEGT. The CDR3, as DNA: TGTGCCAGCAGCCGCCTGCAACCGGGCCCCTCATACGAGCAGTACTTC. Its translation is CASSRLQPGPSYEQYF.

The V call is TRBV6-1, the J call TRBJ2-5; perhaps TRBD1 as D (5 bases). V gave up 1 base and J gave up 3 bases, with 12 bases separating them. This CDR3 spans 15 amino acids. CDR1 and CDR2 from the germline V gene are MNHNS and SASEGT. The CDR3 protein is CASSEERGLEETQYF. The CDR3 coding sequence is TGTGCCAGCAGTGAAGAAAGGGGTCTGGAAGAGACCCAGTACTTC.

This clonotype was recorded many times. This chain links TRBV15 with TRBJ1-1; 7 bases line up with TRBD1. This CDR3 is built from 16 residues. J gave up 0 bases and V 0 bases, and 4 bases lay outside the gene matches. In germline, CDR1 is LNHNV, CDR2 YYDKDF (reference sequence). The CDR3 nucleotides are TGTGCCACCAGCAGAGATCTGGGACAGATGAACACTGAAGCTTTCTTT. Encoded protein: CATSRDLGQMNTEAFF.

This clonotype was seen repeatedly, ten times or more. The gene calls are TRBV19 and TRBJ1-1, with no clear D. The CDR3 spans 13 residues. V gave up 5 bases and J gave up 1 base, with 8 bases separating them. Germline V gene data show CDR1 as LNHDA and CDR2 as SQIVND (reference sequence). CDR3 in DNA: TGTGCCAGTAGTGTAACACGGAACACTGAAGCTTTCTTT. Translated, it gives CASSVTRNTEAFF.

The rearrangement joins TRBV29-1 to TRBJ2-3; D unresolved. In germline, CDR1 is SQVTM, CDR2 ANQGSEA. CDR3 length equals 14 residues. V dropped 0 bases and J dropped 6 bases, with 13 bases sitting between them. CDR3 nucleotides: TGCAGCGTTGAAGAAGGTCATAAGCCGGATACGCAGTATTTT. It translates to CSVEEGHKPDTQYF.

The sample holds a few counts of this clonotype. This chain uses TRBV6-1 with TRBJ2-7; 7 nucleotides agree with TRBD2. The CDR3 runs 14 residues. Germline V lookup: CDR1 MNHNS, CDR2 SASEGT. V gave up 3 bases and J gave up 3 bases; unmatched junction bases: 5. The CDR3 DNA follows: TGTGCCAGCAGTGACAGGGACTACAACTACGAGCAGTACGTC. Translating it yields CASSDRDYNYEQYV.

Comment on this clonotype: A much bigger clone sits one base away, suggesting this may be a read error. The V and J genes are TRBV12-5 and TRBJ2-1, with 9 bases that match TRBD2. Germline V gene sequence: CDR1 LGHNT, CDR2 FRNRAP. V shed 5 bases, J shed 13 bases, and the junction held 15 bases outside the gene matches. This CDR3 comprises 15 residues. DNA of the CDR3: TGTGCTAGTGGTCCTGGACTAGCGAGAGGGCTCCTACAGTTCTTC. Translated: CASGPGLARGLLQFF.

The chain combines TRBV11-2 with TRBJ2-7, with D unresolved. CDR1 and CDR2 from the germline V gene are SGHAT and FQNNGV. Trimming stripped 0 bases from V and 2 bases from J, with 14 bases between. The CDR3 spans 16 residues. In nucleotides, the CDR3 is TGTGCCAGCAGCTTAGAAATGACGGCCCCTCCCTACGAGCAGTACTTC. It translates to CASSLEMTAPPYEQYF.

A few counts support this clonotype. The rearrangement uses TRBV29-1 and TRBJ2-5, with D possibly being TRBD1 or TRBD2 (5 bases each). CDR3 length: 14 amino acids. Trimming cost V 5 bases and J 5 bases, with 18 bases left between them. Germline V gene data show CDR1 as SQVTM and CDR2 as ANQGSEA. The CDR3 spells CSVILGAREETQYF. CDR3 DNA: TGCAGCGTTATACTAGGGGCTAGGGAGGAGACCCAGTACTTC.

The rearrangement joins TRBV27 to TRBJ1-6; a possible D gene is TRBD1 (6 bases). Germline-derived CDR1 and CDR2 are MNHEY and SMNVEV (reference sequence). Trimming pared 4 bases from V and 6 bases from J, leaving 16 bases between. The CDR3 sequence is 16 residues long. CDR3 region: CASSYLPPRGNSPLHF. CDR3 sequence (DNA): TGTGCCAGCAGTTACCTTCCCCCCAGGGGTAATTCACCCCTCCACTTT.

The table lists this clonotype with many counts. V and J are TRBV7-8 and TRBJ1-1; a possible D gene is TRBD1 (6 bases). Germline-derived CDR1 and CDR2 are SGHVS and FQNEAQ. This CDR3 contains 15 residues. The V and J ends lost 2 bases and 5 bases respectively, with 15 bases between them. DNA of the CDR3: TGTGCCAGCAGCTTACCCCGGGGGCGTTCGACTGAAGCTTTCTTT. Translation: CASSLPRGRSTEAFF.

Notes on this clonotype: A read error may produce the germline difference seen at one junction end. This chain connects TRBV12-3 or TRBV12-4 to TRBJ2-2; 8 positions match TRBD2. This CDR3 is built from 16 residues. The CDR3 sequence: CAISEGLAGSPGELFF. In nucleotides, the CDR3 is TGTGCCATCAGTGAGGGTCTAGCGGGTAGTCCCGGGGAGCTGTTTTTT.

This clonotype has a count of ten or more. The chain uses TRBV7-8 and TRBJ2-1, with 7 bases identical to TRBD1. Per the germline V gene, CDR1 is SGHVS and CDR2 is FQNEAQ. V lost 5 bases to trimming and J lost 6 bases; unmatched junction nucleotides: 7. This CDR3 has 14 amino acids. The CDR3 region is CASSPSTGTNEQFF. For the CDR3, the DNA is TGTGCCAGCAGCCCCTCGACAGGGACCAATGAGCAGTTCTTC.

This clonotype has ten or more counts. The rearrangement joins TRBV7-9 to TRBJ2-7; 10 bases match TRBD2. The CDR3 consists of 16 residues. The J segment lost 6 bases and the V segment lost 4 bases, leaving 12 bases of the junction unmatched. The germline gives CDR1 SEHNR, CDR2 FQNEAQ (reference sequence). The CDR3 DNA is TGTGCCAGCAGCTATCGGACTAGCGGATCGAACGTCGAGCAGTACTTC. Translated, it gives CASSYRTSGSNVEQYF.

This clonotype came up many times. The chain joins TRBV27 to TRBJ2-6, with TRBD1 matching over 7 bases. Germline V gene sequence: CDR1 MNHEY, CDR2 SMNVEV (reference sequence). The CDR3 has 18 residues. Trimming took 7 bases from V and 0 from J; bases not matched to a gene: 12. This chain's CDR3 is CASTERQGRISGANVLTF. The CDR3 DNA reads TGTGCCAGCACCGAGAGACAGGGTAGAATCTCTGGGGCCAACGTCCTGACTTTC.

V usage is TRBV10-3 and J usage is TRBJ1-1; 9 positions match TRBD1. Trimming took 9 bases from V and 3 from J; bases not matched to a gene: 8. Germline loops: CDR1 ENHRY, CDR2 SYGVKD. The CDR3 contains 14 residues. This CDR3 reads CAMADRGPDTEAFF. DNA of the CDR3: TGTGCCATGGCGGACAGGGGCCCGGACACTGAAGCTTTCTTT.